This paragraph reports one T cell receptor (beta chain). Its target is not known. The sample belongs to a study of T cell responses to AZD1222 COVID-19 vaccine. Study results and caveats: An increase in Spike-specific TCR breadth and depth was observed after two AZD1222 doses. Donors in the cohort were predominantly white British and more often female, and clonal diversity was possibly underestimated.

Profiled with immunoSEQ multiplex PCR; TCRdb holds only in-frame clones, not every one. The sample holds roughly 56,000 clones; about four fifths are singletons and the top ten take approximately 24%. Pooled samples include second doses given at about 4 or 12 weeks. Germline lookup yields CDR1 MGHDK and CDR2 SYGVNS. This CDR3 has 14 amino acids. V gave up 2 bases and J gave up 4 bases, with 11 bases separating them. The sequencing used peripheral blood, collected 28 days after the second AZD1222 dose. The sequence derives from an adult who received the AZD1222 COVID-19 vaccine. This chain joins TRBV25-1 and TRBJ1-2, with D possibly matching TRBD1 (5 bases). The CDR3 region is CASSEQGSIYGYTF. The CDR3 region has the DNA TGTGCCAGCAGTGAACAGGGAAGCATCTATGGCTACACCTTC.